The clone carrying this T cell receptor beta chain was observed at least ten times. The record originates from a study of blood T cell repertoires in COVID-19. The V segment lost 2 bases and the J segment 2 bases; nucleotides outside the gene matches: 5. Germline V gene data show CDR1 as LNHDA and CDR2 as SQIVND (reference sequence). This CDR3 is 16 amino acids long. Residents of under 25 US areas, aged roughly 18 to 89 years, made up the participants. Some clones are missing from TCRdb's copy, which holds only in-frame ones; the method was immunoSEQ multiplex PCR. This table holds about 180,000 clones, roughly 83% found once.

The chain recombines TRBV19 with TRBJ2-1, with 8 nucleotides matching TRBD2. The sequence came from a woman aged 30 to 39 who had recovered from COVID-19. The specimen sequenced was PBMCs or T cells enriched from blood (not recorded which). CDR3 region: CASSIYSGTAYNEQFF. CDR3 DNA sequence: TGTGCCAGTAGTATATATAGCGGGACCGCCTACAATGAGCAGTTCTTC.